These 11 T cell receptor beta chains were sequenced from one sample in a study of T cells in Graves' hyperthyroidism and ophthalmopathy. The CDR3 regions of TCR beta were amplified from RNA transcripts. First-round RT-PCR with HTBI primers amplified the TCR CDR3 region. TCRdb recomputed calls from the multiplex PCR reads with MiXCR, one row per CDR3 protein. The profile shows 350,000 to 400,000 distinct CDR3 sequences, 18% of them singletons. Sequencing was performed on blood. These receptors were obtained from a man aged 18 to 30 with Graves' ophthalmopathy.

The CDR3 protein is CASSESRAFSTDTQYF. DNA of the CDR3: TGCGCCAGCAGTGAGTCTCGGGCATTCTCCACAGATACGCAGTATTTT. The chain has TRBV10-1 and TRBJ2-3; D is unclear. CDR1 is WNHNN and CDR2 is SYGVQD in the germline V gene (reference sequence). V was cut by 0 bases and J by 2 bases, with 12 bases left in between. The CDR3 sequence is 16 residues long.

CDR3 coding DNA: TGTGCCAGTAGTACGACCGACAGGGTTGAAGCTTTCTTT. This gives the protein CASSTTDRVEAFF. The chain carries TRBV19 and TRBJ1-1; 7 nucleotides line up with TRBD1. The germline V gene encodes CDR1 LNHDA and CDR2 SQIVND (reference sequence). Trimming took 4 bases from V and 7 from J; bases not matched to a gene: 6. This CDR3 is built from 13 residues.

This clonotype was detected many times. The rearrangement links TRBV5-1 to TRBJ1-1, with 9 nucleotides matching TRBD1. J was trimmed by 10 bases and V by 4 bases; bases with no gene match: 11. Germline V gives CDR1 SGHRS, CDR2 YFSETQ. CDR3 length: 14 residues. The CDR3: CASSLGRDRDRAFF. The CDR3 DNA follows: TGCGCCAGCAGCCTTGGCCGGGACAGGGATCGAGCTTTCTTT. The full variable domain, completed using reference TRBV5-1 and TRBJ1-1, is KAGVTQTPRYLIKTRGQQVTLSCSPISGHRSVSWYQQTPGQGLQFLFEYFSETQRNKGNFPGRFSGRQFSNSRSEMNVSTLELGDSALYLCASSLGRDRDRAFFGQGTRLTVV.

The chain carries TRBV4-2 and TRBJ2-1, with D uncertain. The germline V and J ends were trimmed by 1 base and 0 bases, with 7 bases remaining between them. The CDR3 is made up of 15 amino acids. The germline gives CDR1 LGHNA, CDR2 YNFKEQ. In DNA form, the CDR3 reads TGTGCCAGCAGCCAAGGGAGCCCCTCCTACAATGAGCAGTTCTTC. Protein: CASSQGSPSYNEQFF.

The chain recombines TRBV29-1 with TRBJ2-6, with unresolved D. Per germline, CDR1 SQVTM and CDR2 ANQGSEA. The CDR3 has 12 amino acids. The V gene lost 7 bases and the J gene lost 0 bases, with 4 bases spanning the gap. The CDR3 sequence is CSGISGANVLTF. Written as DNA, the CDR3 is TGCAGCGGCATCTCTGGGGCCAACGTCCTGACTTTC.

This clonotype came up once. V is TRBV4-1 and J is TRBJ2-2; 8 nucleotides agree with TRBD1. The CDR3 spans 17 residues. J lost 7 bases, V lost 1 base, and 11 bases had no gene match. Germline V gene lookup returns CDR1 MGHRA and CDR2 YSYEKL. The CDR3 bases are TGCGCCAGCAGCCAAGTTCCGGGACAGGCAAGCGTCGGGGAGCTGTTTTTT. This gives the protein CASSQVPGQASVGELFF.

The genes are TRBV2 and TRBJ1-1, with a tentative D call TRBD1 (5 bases). V lost 4 bases and J 5 bases, leaving 23 bases between the germline ends. Germline lookup yields CDR1 SNHLY and CDR2 FYNNEI. The CDR3 spans 17 residues. The CDR3 nucleotides read TGTGCCAGCAGTGGGTGGGGTGTCCGGGACTTTCGAACTGAAGCTTTCTTT. This codes for CASSGWGVRDFRTEAFF.

Of note for this clonotype: A much larger clone differs by one base, so this may be a read error. V and J are TRBV11-1 and TRBJ2-3, with D perhaps matching TRBD2 (5 bases). Germline loops: CDR1 SGHAT, CDR2 FQDESV (reference sequence). The CDR3 contains 13 residues. For the CDR3, the DNA is TGTGCCAGCAGCCACAACCACGGGGATACGCGGTATTTT. Its protein product is CASSHNHGDTRYF.

This chain joins TRBV10-2 and TRBJ1-5; TRBD1 is a possible D gene (5 bases). CDR1 WSHSY and CDR2 SAAADI come from the germline V gene. With 4 bases removed from V and 8 bases from J, the gap between germline ends came to 12 bases. The CDR3 spans 13 residues. The CDR3 reads CASSGEGLEPQHF. The CDR3 coding sequence is TGCGCCAGCAGTGGGGAGGGGTTGGAGCCCCAGCATTTT.

The CDR3, as DNA: TGTGCCAGCACCCCGGGACAGGGGGCTAATACGCAGTATTTT. It is translated as CASTPGQGANTQYF. The V and J genes are TRBV12-3 or TRBV12-4 and TRBJ2-3; 12 bases align to TRBD1. The V and J ends lost 7 bases and 7 bases, in that order; junction bases with no gene match: 6. The CDR3 loop spans 14 amino acids.

Many counts were recorded for this clonotype. The V call is TRBV11-2, the J call TRBJ1-6; D is perhaps TRBD1 (6 bases). V dropped 8 bases and J dropped 8 bases, with 13 bases sitting between them. CDR3 length: 13 amino acids. The germline V gene encodes CDR1 SGHAT and CDR2 FQNNGV. The CDR3 here is CASEGRGYSPLHF. The CDR3 DNA sequence: TGTGCCAGCGAGGGCAGGGGTTATTCACCCCTCCACTTT.